These 14 T cell receptor beta chains came from one sample sequenced in a study of beta chain features in type 1 diabetes. Expressed TCRB transcripts were sequenced because the isolated RNA had all been reverse transcribed beforehand. TCRdb's table, derived via immunoSEQ multiplex PCR, lists solely in-frame clones and lacks some. The table has approximately 140,000 clones, 48% seen once. Sequencing used Tregs from blood. The origin of the receptors is a man between 18 and 35 years old in good health.

In this sample, this clone turned up a few times. V and J are TRBV2 and TRBJ2-7, with TRBD2 as a possible D gene (5 bases). The CDR3 sequence is 15 residues long. From germline, CDR1 is SNHLY and CDR2 FYNNEI. Trimming took off 5 bases at V and 7 bases at J, with 21 bases between the two ends. The CDR3 DNA follows: TGTGCCAGCAGTCGGGTTGCCTCGGGGATGAGTGAGCAGTACTTC. Residues: CASSRVASGMSEQYF. The full variable domain, its missing parts supplied by reference TRBV2 and TRBJ2-7, is EPEVTQTPSHQVTQMGQEVILRCVPISNHLYFYWYRQILGQKVEFLVSFYNNEISEKSEIFDDQFSVERPDGSNFTLKIRSTKLEDSAMYFCASSRVASGMSEQYFGPGTRLTVT.

This clone was seen a few times. This rearrangement joins TRBV29-1 to TRBJ2-5, with 12 positions matching TRBD2. The assigned J gene may be wrong: the sequence end matches TRBJ2-7 better. The V gene's germline CDR1 is SQVTM and CDR2 ANQGSEA. The CDR3 covers 14 residues. The CDR3 bases are TGCAGCGTACGGCGGACTAGCGGGATGGACGAGCAGTACTTC. Protein sequence: CSVRRTSGMDEQYF.

The chain links TRBV10-3 to TRBJ1-2; 7 bases line up with TRBD1. Per germline, CDR1 ENHRY and CDR2 SYGVKD. Unmatched junction bases numbered 4, after V lost 4 bases and J lost 2 bases. The CDR3 runs 14 residues. The CDR3 spells CAISGGTANYGYTF. The CDR3 coding sequence is TGTGCCATCAGTGGAGGGACAGCAAACTATGGCTACACCTTC.

The genes are TRBV10-3 and TRBJ2-1; the D gene is possibly TRBD2 (6 bases). This CDR3 comprises 15 residues. V lost 10 bases and J lost 0, with 16 bases in between. The V gene's germline CDR1 is ENHRY and CDR2 SYGVKD. CDR3 sequence: CATTNGGSSYNEQFF. Written as DNA, the CDR3 is TGTGCCACTACTAATGGGGGGAGCTCCTACAATGAGCAGTTCTTC.

This clone occurred a few times. The rearrangement joins TRBV25-1 to TRBJ2-7, with D tentatively TRBD2 (6 bases). In germline, CDR1 is MGHDK, CDR2 SYGVNS. This CDR3 is 12 amino acids long. Trimming removed 8 bases at V and 4 bases at J, with 12 bases between. The CDR3 nucleotides are TGTGCCAGCCATGCAGGGACTTACGAGCAGTACTTC. Translating it yields CASHAGTYEQYF.

The chain has TRBV7-9 and TRBJ2-7, with a weak D call TRBD2 (6 bases). Germline V gene lookup returns CDR1 SEHNR and CDR2 FQNEAQ (reference sequence). Trimming removed 5 bases at V and 7 bases at J, with 21 bases between. The CDR3 length is 15 residues. In nucleotides, the CDR3 is TGTGCCAGCAGCACTTACTCGGGACTGCGGGGAGAGCAGTACTTC. Translated, it gives CASSTYSGLRGEQYF. The full variable domain, rest sourced from reference TRBV7-9 and TRBJ2-7, is DTGVSQNPRHKITKRGQNVTFRCDPISEHNRLYWYRQTLGQGPEFLTYFQNEAQLEKSRLLSDRFSAERPKGSFSTLEIQRTEQGDSAMYLCASSTYSGLRGEQYFGPGTRLTVT.

The gene calls are TRBV27 and TRBJ1-1; perhaps TRBD1 as D (6 bases). The CDR3 has 16 amino acids. Germline V lookup: CDR1 MNHEY, CDR2 SMNVEV (reference sequence). Between the trimmed V and J ends, which lost 6 bases and 4 bases, there was a span of 21 bases. The CDR3 DNA follows: TGTGCCAGCAGACTCAATTGGGGGGGCGCGGGCACTGAAGCTTTCTTT. Its protein is CASRLNWGGAGTEAFF.

The chain recombines TRBV10-3 with TRBJ2-7, with 11 positions matching TRBD1. Germline V gene lookup returns CDR1 ENHRY and CDR2 SYGVKD. There are 15 residues in the CDR3. J gave up 3 bases and V 3 bases, and 4 bases lay outside the gene matches. The DNA for the CDR3 is TGTGCCATCAGTGACATGGGGACAGGGGGCTACGAGCAGTACTTC. Its protein is CAISDMGTGGYEQYF.

The chain employs TRBV5-6 and TRBJ2-5; 8 bases are shared with TRBD1. The CDR3 extends over 15 amino acids. CDR1 and CDR2 (germline): SGHDT, YYEEEE. V dropped 3 bases and J dropped 5; count of bases not matched to a gene: 9. The CDR3 loop reads CASSYDRGRPETQYF. The DNA for the CDR3 is TGTGCCAGCAGCTATGACAGGGGTCGTCCCGAGACCCAGTACTTC.

The table lists this clone with a few counts. The CDR3 reads CASSIVRSTDTQYF. The CDR3 DNA reads TGTGCCAGTAGTATAGTGAGAAGCACAGATACGCAGTATTTT. The rearrangement joins TRBV19 to TRBJ2-3, with D hard to call. CDR1 LNHDA and CDR2 SQIVND come from the germline V gene (reference sequence). This CDR3 is 14 amino acids long. Between the trimmed V and J ends, which lost 1 base and 0 bases, there was a span of 5 bases.

The V call is TRBV6-5, the J call TRBJ2-7; TRBD2 might be the D (7 bases). Germline loops: CDR1 MNHEY, CDR2 SVGAGI. The ends were cut back, 0 bases at V and 0 bases at J, with 12 bases in the middle. The CDR3 is made up of 16 amino acids. CDR3 coding DNA: TGTGCCAGCAGTTACTCCTGGCGGGGGCCCTCCTACGAGCAGTACTTC. Encoded protein: CASSYSWRGPSYEQYF.

The chain recombines TRBV18 with TRBJ1-1; D is undetermined. The V and J ends lost 3 bases and 2 bases respectively, with 13 bases between them. The CDR3 runs to 15 residues. The V gene's germline CDR1 is KGHSH and CDR2 LQKENI. CDR3 in amino acids: CASSPRVSHNTEAFF. The CDR3 region has the DNA TGTGCCAGCTCACCGAGGGTCTCACATAACACTGAAGCTTTCTTT.

The rearrangement links TRBV5-1 to TRBJ1-1; unclear D gene. V was pared by 7 bases and J by 7 bases, with 11 bases between. CDR3 length: 11 amino acids. Per germline, CDR1 SGHRS and CDR2 YFSETQ. CDR3 DNA: TGCGCCAGCCGGGAACAGCATGAAGCTTTCTTT. Translated: CASREQHEAFF.

This clone was detected a few times. The chain uses TRBV10-3 and TRBJ2-7, with 7 bases lining up with TRBD1. In germline, CDR1 is ENHRY, CDR2 SYGVKD. The CDR3 totals 16 residues. Trimming at V came to 5 bases and at J to 3 bases, leaving 13 bases not matched to a gene. This CDR3 is CAISNPQRRTGYEQYF. The CDR3 region has the DNA TGTGCCATCAGTAACCCGCAAAGACGGACAGGCTACGAGCAGTACTTC.